This entry lists 10 T cell receptor beta chains sequenced from one sample in a study of cytomegalovirus exposure and HLA in healthy donors. Here immunoSEQ multiplex PCR was the method, and the copy in TCRdb shows in-frame clones only, minus some. The table shows 250,000 or so clones, with about 90% occurring only once. What was sequenced was PBMCs. The receptors stem from a man between 18 and 29 years old in good health and CMV-seropositive.

This chain uses TRBV5-6 with TRBJ1-2, with 10 bases that match TRBD1. V was pared by 3 bases and J by 4 bases, with 0 bases of the junction left unmatched. Germline CDR1 SGHDT, CDR2 YYEEEE. There are 13 residues in the CDR3. For the CDR3, the DNA is TGTGCCAGCAGCTGGACAGGGGGCTATGGCTACACCTTC. Its translation: CASSWTGGYGYTF.

The rearrangement links TRBV5-6 to TRBJ2-6, with D possibly TRBD1 on 6 matching bases. Trimming removed 4 bases from V and 4 bases from J, with 21 bases in between. The CDR3 contains 18 residues. Germline V lookup: CDR1 SGHDT, CDR2 YYEEEE. CDR3 nucleotides: TGTGCCAGCAGCATCATTTATCAACAGGGTTCGGGGGCCAACGTCCTGACTTTC. Translation gives CASSIIYQQGSGANVLTF.

The rearrangement links TRBV18 to TRBJ2-7, with unresolved D. The CDR3 consists of 15 residues. Germline lookup yields CDR1 KGHSH and CDR2 LQKENI. Trimming took off 3 bases at V and 3 bases at J, with 15 bases between the two ends. The CDR3 nucleotides are TGTGCCAGCTCACCCGGATCGGAGCGACTCTACGAGCAGTACTTC. This encodes CASSPGSERLYEQYF.

This clone came up a few times. The chain uses TRBV7-9 and TRBJ1-2; 9 bases align to TRBD1. V lost 5 bases and J lost 11; bases outside the gene matches: 18. The germline V gene encodes CDR1 SEHNR and CDR2 FQNEAQ (reference sequence). The CDR3 sequence is 16 residues long. CDR3 amino acids: CASSRGTGLISGVYTF. The DNA for the CDR3 is TGTGCCAGCAGCAGGGGGACAGGGCTTATCTCGGGGGTTTACACCTTC.

CDR3 DNA: TGTGCCAGCAGTTTATACGGGCTCACAGATACGCAGTATTTT. Encoded protein: CASSLYGLTDTQYF. The chain recombines TRBV27 with TRBJ2-3; no clear D. This CDR3 is 14 amino acids long. The germline gives CDR1 MNHEY, CDR2 SMNVEV (reference sequence). Trimming left V 1 base short and J 2 bases short, with 7 bases between.

The rearrangement uses TRBV6-1 and TRBJ1-3, with D unclear. The V end was cut by 0 bases, the J end by 1 base, with 13 bases between. The CDR3 sequence is 17 residues long. The germline V gene has CDR1 MNHNS and CDR2 SASEGT. CDR3 loop: CASSEAMGPISGNTIYF. The CDR3 DNA sequence: TGTGCCAGCAGTGAAGCGATGGGTCCAATATCTGGAAACACCATATATTTT.

J is TRBJ1-1 and V is TRBV5-1, with a possible D match to TRBD1 (6 bases). This CDR3 spans 14 amino acids. Germline V CDR1 and CDR2: SGHRS, YFSETQ. Deletions cut 2 bases from V and 6 bases from J, with 14 bases between. CDR3 sequence: CASSFGAGVAEAFF. In DNA form, the CDR3 reads TGCGCCAGCAGCTTTGGTGCAGGGGTCGCTGAAGCTTTCTTT.

This chain uses TRBV7-3 with TRBJ2-1; D gene unclear. Per germline, CDR1 SGHTA and CDR2 FQGTGA. The CDR3 loop spans 13 amino acids. Trimming removed 2 bases from V and 2 bases from J, with 4 bases in between. The CDR3 sequence: CASSLGPYNEQFF. CDR3 bases: TGTGCCAGCAGCTTAGGACCCTACAATGAGCAGTTCTTC.

This chain joins TRBV18 and TRBJ2-7; 11 bases align to TRBD1. The V segment lost 6 bases and the J segment 3 bases; nucleotides outside the gene matches: 7. The germline CDR1 and CDR2 sequences are KGHSH and LQKENI. The CDR3 loop spans 15 amino acids. The CDR3 DNA reads as TGTGCCAGCTCCCCCGGGACAGGGGGAATCTACGAGCAGTACTTC. Protein product: CASSPGTGGIYEQYF.

V is TRBV29-1 and J is TRBJ1-1, with 7 bases that match TRBD1. The CDR3 spans 12 residues. Germline V gives CDR1 SQVTM, CDR2 ANQGSEA. Trimming at V came to 8 bases and at J to 1 base, leaving 4 bases not matched to a gene. The CDR3 DNA follows: TGCAGCATCAGGACAGGGAACACTGAAGCTTTCTTT. Its protein product is CSIRTGNTEAFF.